These 13 T cell receptor beta chains were sequenced from one sample in a study of identical twins. TCRdb reanalysed the 5' RACE reads using MiXCR and keeps one entry per CDR3 protein. Among 690,000 or so distinct CDR3 sequences listed, roughly 8% were seen once. These data were also reused for a study on yellow fever vaccine responses in identical twins.

Sample: PBMCs. The receptors were gathered from a woman between 18 and 29 years old in good health.

Remarks on this clonotype: One end of the junction is discordant with germline, which a read error may explain. V is TRBV12-3 or TRBV12-4 and J is TRBJ1-1; 8 positions agree with TRBD1. The length of the CDR3 is 14 residues. The CDR3 DNA is TGTGACAGCAGCCCTACAGGGGGGCGCACTGAAGCTTTCTTT. Translation: CDSSPTGGRTEAFF.

Many counts were recorded for this clonotype. The rearrangement joins TRBV7-8 to TRBJ2-3; D possibly corresponds to TRBD2 (6 bases). CDR1 and CDR2 from the germline V gene are SGHVS and FQNEAQ. V gave up 1 base and J gave up 5 bases, with 10 bases separating them. The CDR3 is 14 residues long. CDR3 nucleotides: TGTGCCAGCAGCTTAGGAGGAGGGAAAGATACGCAGTATTTT. This gives the protein CASSLGGGKDTQYF.

This clonotype appeared many times. The chain couples TRBV3-1 to TRBJ1-5, with 7 bases identical to TRBD1. The CDR3 is made up of 16 amino acids. The trim removed 1 base at V and 4 bases at J, leaving 7 bases unmatched. The germline V gene has CDR1 LGHDT and CDR2 YNNKEL (reference sequence). The chain's CDR3 is CASSQGQTGLNQPQHF. The CDR3 DNA reads TGTGCCAGCAGCCAAGGACAGACAGGGCTAAATCAGCCCCAGCATTTT.

This clonotype has only a few counts. The chain is built from TRBV20-1 and TRBJ2-7, with D perhaps TRBD2 (5 bases). The V and J ends lost 3 bases and 4 bases respectively, with 16 bases between them. This CDR3 is built from 14 residues. Germline-derived CDR1 and CDR2 are DFQATT and SNEGSKA (reference sequence). Here the CDR3 reads CSASKLGDIYEQYF. CDR3 bases: TGCAGTGCTAGTAAACTAGGAGACATTTACGAGCAGTACTTC.

This clonotype was seen ten or more times. This chain uses TRBV5-1 with TRBJ2-7; TRBD1 matches at 11 bases. This CDR3 contains 15 residues. J gave up 4 bases and V 1 base, and 4 bases lay outside the gene matches. Germline V gene data show CDR1 as SGHRS and CDR2 as YFSETQ. CDR3 in amino acids: CASSLTGQGGYEQYF. The CDR3, as DNA: TGCGCCAGCAGCTTGACGGGACAGGGGGGTTACGAGCAGTACTTC. The full variable domain, completed using reference TRBV5-1 and TRBJ2-7, is KAGVTQTPRYLIKTRGQQVTLSCSPISGHRSVSWYQQTPGQGLQFLFEYFSETQRNKGNFPGRFSGRQFSNSRSEMNVSTLELGDSALYLCASSLTGQGGYEQYFGPGTRLTVT.

This clonotype was detected ten times or more. The chain is built from TRBV29-1 and TRBJ2-5; no reliable D call. There are 15 residues in the CDR3. Germline assignment: CDR1 SQVTM and CDR2 ANQGSEA. The V end lost 0 bases, the J end lost 4 bases, and 15 bases lay between the germline ends. Written as DNA, the CDR3 is TGCAGCGTTGAAGATATTACTTGGGGTGGAGAGACCCAGTACTTC. Translating it yields CSVEDITWGGETQYF.

This clonotype appeared many times. The rearrangement joins TRBV28 to TRBJ2-1; possible D gene TRBD2, 6 bases. Germline V gene lookup returns CDR1 MDHEN and CDR2 SYDVKM. The CDR3 has 11 amino acids. The ends were cut back, 10 bases at V and 10 bases at J, with 14 bases in the middle. The CDR3, as DNA: TGTGCCACCAACGGGGAGGTCGAGCAGTTCTTC. It yields the protein CATNGEVEQFF.

This rearrangement joins TRBV6-1 to TRBJ2-7, with D possibly matching TRBD2 (6 bases). The V and J ends lost 1 base and 2 bases respectively, with 18 bases between them. This CDR3 has 17 residues. Per germline, CDR1 MNHNS and CDR2 SASEGT. CDR3 residues: CASSEVGGGVEAYEQYF. CDR3 in DNA: TGTGCCAGCAGTGAAGTAGGCGGAGGGGTAGAAGCCTACGAGCAGTACTTC.

The chain carries TRBV7-9 and TRBJ1-2; D ambiguous. This CDR3 has 13 amino acids. V gave up 5 bases and J gave up 8 bases, with 15 bases separating them. Germline lookup yields CDR1 SEHNR and CDR2 FQNEAQ (reference sequence). CDR3 sequence: CASSVKSVAGYTF. The CDR3 coding sequence is TGTGCCAGCAGCGTTAAAAGTGTGGCCGGCTACACCTTC.

The CDR3 region has the DNA TGTGCCAGCAGCCCAAACGGACAGAGTAACACTGAAGCTTTCTTT. Amino acid sequence: CASSPNGQSNTEAFF. The chain links TRBV9 to TRBJ1-1; D is perhaps TRBD1 (6 bases). The V end was cut by 4 bases, the J end by 2 bases, with 15 bases between. The CDR3 totals 15 residues. Germline V lookup: CDR1 SGDLS, CDR2 YYNGEE.

The V gene is TRBV7-9, the J gene TRBJ2-3; D remains unclear. The CDR3 is 12 residues long. With 8 bases removed from V and 6 bases from J, the gap between germline ends came to 12 bases. Germline CDR1 SEHNR, CDR2 FQNEAQ (reference sequence). The CDR3 coding sequence is TGTGCCAGCTTCGCCACGTCGGATACGCAGTATTTT. It specifies CASFATSDTQYF.

This clonotype was seen a few times. The CDR3 nucleotides are TGTGCCAGCAGCTGGGAGGGGGGGAAGGGTGGGGATACGCAGTATTTT. It yields the protein CASSWEGGKGGDTQYF. The J gene is TRBJ2-3, the V gene TRBV7-8; tentative D call: TRBD2 (7 bases). Trimming took off 4 bases at V and 6 bases at J, with 20 bases between the two ends. Germline CDR1 SGHVS, CDR2 FQNEAQ. There are 16 residues in the CDR3.

This clonotype was observed at least ten times. This rearrangement joins TRBV27 to TRBJ2-7, with D tentatively TRBD2 (5 bases). The CDR3 sequence is 14 residues long. Trimming removed 3 bases at V and 0 bases at J, with 9 bases between. The germline CDR1 and CDR2 sequences are MNHEY and SMNVEV (reference sequence). CDR3 residues: CASSFTRDSYEQYF. The CDR3 DNA reads TGTGCCAGCAGTTTCACTAGGGACTCCTACGAGCAGTACTTC.